This T cell receptor beta chain stems from a study of blood T cell repertoires in COVID-19. Study information: Samples taken during acute and convalescent COVID-19 were collected in the United States, Italy and Spain.

This CDR3 is 14 amino acids long. Germline-derived CDR1 and CDR2 are MNHEY and SVGEGT. The V end lost 7 bases, the J end lost 6 bases, and 19 bases lay between the germline ends. Membership in each cohort depended on participant-reported clinical history. Method: immunoSEQ multiplex PCR; TCRdb's copy keeps in-frame clones and lacks some. The sample lists about 170,000 clones; about 88% were seen once. This clone turned up a few times. The sequence came from a woman younger than 30 who had recovered from COVID-19. Material: PBMCs or T cells enriched from blood (not recorded which). This chain uses TRBV6-2 or TRBV6-3 with TRBJ2-7, with TRBD1 as a possible D gene (6 bases). The CDR3 DNA reads as TGTGCCAGCACCCCAAACAGGGTACGTAGCGAGCAGTACTTC. Translation: CASTPNRVRSEQYF.